The 11 T cell receptor beta chains below all came from one sample that was sequenced in a study of shared clonotypes between healthy human individuals. Terminally differentiated effector memory CD45RA+ cells were excluded from the naive CD8 cells, which were CD45RO-negative and positively selected for CCR7. This table comes from immunoSEQ multiplex PCR, and its TCRdb copy is limited to in-frame clones, with some not included. The table lists around 2.1 million clones, around 93% of them singletons. Sequenced sample: naive CD8+ T cells from PBMCs. These receptors were collected from a man between 18 and 35 years old in good health. Some clones in this sample may be carry-over from other donors' samples.

The chain couples TRBV7-2 to TRBJ1-1; D may be TRBD1 (5 bases). The V gene's germline CDR1 is SGHTA and CDR2 FQGNSA. The CDR3 length is 17 residues. Trimming left V 3 bases short and J 5 bases short, with 22 bases between. The CDR3 DNA sequence: TGTGCCAGCAGCTTCCCAAGACCGCCCAGGGCGTTTACTGAAGCTTTCTTT. This translates into CASSFPRPPRAFTEAFF.

The rearrangement links TRBV5-5 to TRBJ1-2; possible D gene TRBD1, 5 bases. CDR1 is SGHKS and CDR2 is YYEKEE in the germline V gene (reference sequence). V lost 3 bases and J lost 2, with 11 bases in between. The CDR3 consists of 14 residues. CDR3 bases: TGTGCCAGCAGCTGGGGCACAGTCAACTATGGCTACACCTTC. Protein: CASSWGTVNYGYTF.

This chain uses TRBV30 with TRBJ1-1; D remains ambiguous. Germline CDR1 GTSNPN, CDR2 SVGIG (reference sequence). Trimming shortened V by 3 bases and J by 3 bases, and 8 bases separated the two germline ends. This CDR3 is 12 amino acids long. The CDR3 loop reads CAWSYGDTEAFF. The CDR3 nucleotides read TGTGCCTGGAGCTATGGGGACACTGAAGCTTTCTTT.

The chain joins TRBV19 to TRBJ2-3; D is unresolved. Deletions cut 5 bases from V and 1 base from J, with 16 bases between. Germline CDR1 reads LNHDA; CDR2 reads SQIVND (reference sequence). The CDR3 covers 16 residues. DNA for the CDR3: TGTGCCAGTAGTCCAATCAGGCGTATGGGCACAGATACGCAGTATTTT. It yields the protein CASSPIRRMGTDTQYF.

The chain uses TRBV11-2 and TRBJ1-1; D is uncertain. Germline CDR1 reads SGHAT; CDR2 reads FQNNGV. Trimming left V 2 bases short and J 6 bases short, with 10 bases between. The CDR3 length is 13 residues. The CDR3 DNA is TGTGCCAGCAGCTTACATCGTCCGGCTGAAGCTTTCTTT. Protein sequence: CASSLHRPAEAFF.

The chain couples TRBV4-1 to TRBJ2-1; maybe TRBD1 (5 bases). V dropped 4 bases and J dropped 0 bases, with 10 bases sitting between them. This CDR3 contains 15 residues. Germline V CDR1 and CDR2: MGHRA, YSYEKL. CDR3 in amino acids: CASSLRQSSYNEQFF. The CDR3 region has the DNA TGCGCCAGCAGCCTCCGACAGAGCTCCTACAATGAGCAGTTCTTC.

The CDR3 DNA follows: TGTGCCAGCCCCGAACCCCGGGCGACCCCTCATACCTACGAGCAGTACTTC. Translated, it gives CASPEPRATPHTYEQYF. The chain links TRBV25-1 to TRBJ2-7; D uncertain. The CDR3 sequence is 17 residues long. Looked up from germline, CDR1 is MGHDK and CDR2 is SYGVNS. Trimming pared 8 bases from V and 2 bases from J, leaving 25 bases between.

The genes are TRBV9 and TRBJ2-7, with TRBD1 matching over 8 bases. The CDR3 contains 14 residues. V was clipped by 4 bases and J by 5 bases; unmatched bases: 8. Germline lookup yields CDR1 SGDLS and CDR2 YYNGEE. The CDR3 region has the DNA TGTGCCAGCAGCCCAGGGGACAGGCTCCACGAGCAGTACTTC. Its translation is CASSPGDRLHEQYF.

This clone was seen only once. The chain links TRBV10-1 to TRBJ2-1; 9 positions match TRBD2. The germline CDR1 and CDR2 sequences are WNHNN and SYGVQD (reference sequence). V was clipped by 1 base and J by 8 bases; unmatched bases: 3. There are 14 residues in the CDR3. CDR3: CASSELAGDYEQFF. CDR3 coding DNA: TGCGCCAGCAGTGAGTTAGCGGGAGACTATGAGCAGTTCTTC.

This clone was seen a few times. The chain recombines TRBV9 with TRBJ2-2, with D unclear. The CDR3 is made up of 12 amino acids. Germline V gene sequence: CDR1 SGDLS, CDR2 YYNGEE. The ends were cut back, 7 bases at V and 5 bases at J, with 9 bases in the middle. The CDR3, as DNA: TGTGCCAGCGGTCCCCTTACCGGGGAGCTGTTTTTT. It yields the protein CASGPLTGELFF.

In this sample, this clone turned up once. As DNA, the CDR3 is TGTGCCAGCAGCTCACTTCCGGGACTAGCGGGACCCAATGAGCAGTTCTTC. This encodes CASSSLPGLAGPNEQFF. This chain joins TRBV5-4 and TRBJ2-1, with 13 bases fitting TRBD2. CDR1 is SGHNT and CDR2 is YYREEE in the germline V gene (reference sequence). The CDR3 is 17 amino acids. V lost 3 bases, J lost 6 bases, and 9 bases stayed unmatched.